This TCR beta chain stems from a study of identical twins' blood T cells. Regarding the study as a whole: Each donor's most abundant TCRbeta clonotypes shared more CDR3 sequences with her twin than unrelated donors.

A remark on this clonotype: Its specificity is unknown.

Trimming left V 0 bases short and J 10 bases short, with 16 bases between. This CDR3 region has 14 residues. Germline CDR1 is SGHRS and CDR2 is YFSETQ. A previously described protocol, modified, built RNA-based TCR cDNA libraries. Both ends of each TCR cDNA library bore sample-specific barcodes. Original analysis: Each donor had about 90,000 to nearly 550,000 clonotypes. TCRdb fed the 5' RACE reads into MiXCR, producing one record per CDR3 protein. The V and J calls reflect TCRdb's pipeline rather than the authors' work. The data contain roughly 380,000 distinct CDR3 sequences, roughly 28% of them singletons.

The receptor comes from a woman aged 18 to 55 in good health. The sample was PBMCs. The chain uses TRBV5-1 and TRBJ1-1; no firm D call. CDR3 in DNA: TGCGCCAGCAGCTTGGATGGGGTCTACGGCGGAGCTTTCTTT. Protein product: CASSLDGVYGGAFF.